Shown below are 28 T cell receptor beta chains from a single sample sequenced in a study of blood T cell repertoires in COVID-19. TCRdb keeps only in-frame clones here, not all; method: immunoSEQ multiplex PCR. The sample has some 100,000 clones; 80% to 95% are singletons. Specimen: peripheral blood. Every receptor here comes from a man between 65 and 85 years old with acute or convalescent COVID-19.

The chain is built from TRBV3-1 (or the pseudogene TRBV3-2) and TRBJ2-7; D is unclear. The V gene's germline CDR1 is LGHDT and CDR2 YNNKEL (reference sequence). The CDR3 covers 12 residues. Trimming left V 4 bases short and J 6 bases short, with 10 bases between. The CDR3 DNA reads TGTGCCAGCAGCCCGAGTCTCGGCGAGCAGTACTTC. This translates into CASSPSLGEQYF.

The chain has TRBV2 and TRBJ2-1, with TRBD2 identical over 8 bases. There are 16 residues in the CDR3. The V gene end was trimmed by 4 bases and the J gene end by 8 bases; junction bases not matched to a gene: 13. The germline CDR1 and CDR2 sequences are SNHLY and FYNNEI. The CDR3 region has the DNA TGTGCCAGCAGTGCAGATCGGGAGGGTATAGTGGATGAGCAGTTCTTC. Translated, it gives CASSADREGIVDEQFF.

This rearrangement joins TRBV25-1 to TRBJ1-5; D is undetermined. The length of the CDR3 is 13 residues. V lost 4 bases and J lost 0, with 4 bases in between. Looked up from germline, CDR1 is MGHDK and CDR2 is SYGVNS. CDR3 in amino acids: CASSAFSNQPQHF. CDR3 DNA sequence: TGTGCCAGCAGTGCCTTTAGCAATCAGCCCCAGCATTTT.

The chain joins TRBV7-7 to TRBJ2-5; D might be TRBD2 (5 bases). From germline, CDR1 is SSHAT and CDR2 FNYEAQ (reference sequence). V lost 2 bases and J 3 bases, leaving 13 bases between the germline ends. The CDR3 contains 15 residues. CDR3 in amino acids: CASSLTSGREETQYF. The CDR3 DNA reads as TGTGCCAGCAGCTTAACATCCGGGCGGGAAGAGACCCAGTACTTC. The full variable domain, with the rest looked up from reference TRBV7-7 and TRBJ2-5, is GAGVSQSPRYKVTKRGQDVTLRCDPISSHATLYWYQQALGQGPEFLTYFNYEAQPDKSGLPSDRFSAERPEGSISTLTIQRTEQRDSAMYRCASSLTSGREETQYFGPGTRLLVL.

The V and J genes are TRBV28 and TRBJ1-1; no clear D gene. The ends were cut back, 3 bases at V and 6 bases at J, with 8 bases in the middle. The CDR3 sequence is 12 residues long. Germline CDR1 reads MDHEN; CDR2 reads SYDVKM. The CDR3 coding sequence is TGTGCCAGCAGTTTTAGGAGGGCTGAAGCTTTCTTT. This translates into CASSFRRAEAFF.

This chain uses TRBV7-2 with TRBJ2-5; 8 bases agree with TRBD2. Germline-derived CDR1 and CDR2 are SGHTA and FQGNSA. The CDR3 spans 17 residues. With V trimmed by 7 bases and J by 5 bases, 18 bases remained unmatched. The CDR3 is CASTLGGSGRARETQYF. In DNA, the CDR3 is TGTGCCAGCACCCTAGGAGGCTCCGGGAGGGCCCGGGAGACCCAGTACTTC.

The DNA for the CDR3 is TGCAGCGGAGAACAGGGGGAAGCTTTCTTT. Translated, it gives CSGEQGEAFF. V gene TRBV29-1 combines with J gene TRBJ1-1, with 7 bases identical to TRBD1. Losses at the gene ends were 7 bases for V and 8 bases for J; bases not matched to a gene: 4. This CDR3 region has 10 residues. Germline values: CDR1 SQVTM, CDR2 ANQGSEA.

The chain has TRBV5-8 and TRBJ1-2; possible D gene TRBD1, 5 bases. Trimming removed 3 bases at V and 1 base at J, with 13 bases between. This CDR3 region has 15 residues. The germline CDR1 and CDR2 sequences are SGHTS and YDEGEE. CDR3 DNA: TGTGCCAGCAGCTCAAGAACAGGATTTAACTATGGCTACACCTTC. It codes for CASSSRTGFNYGYTF.

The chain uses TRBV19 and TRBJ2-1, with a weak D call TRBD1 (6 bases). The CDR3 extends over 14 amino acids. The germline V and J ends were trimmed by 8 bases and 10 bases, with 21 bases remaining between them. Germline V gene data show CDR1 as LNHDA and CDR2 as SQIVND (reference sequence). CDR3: CASSLQGAVGEQFF. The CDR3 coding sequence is TGTGCCAGTTCCTTACAGGGCGCCGTCGGGGAGCAGTTCTTC.

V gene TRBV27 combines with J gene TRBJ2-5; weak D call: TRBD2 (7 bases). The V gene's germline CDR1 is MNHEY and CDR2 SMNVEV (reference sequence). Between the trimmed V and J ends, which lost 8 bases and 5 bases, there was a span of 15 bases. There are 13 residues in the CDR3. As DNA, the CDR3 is TGTGCCAGCTCGCGGGGGCCTGTGGAGACCCAGTACTTC. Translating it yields CASSRGPVETQYF.

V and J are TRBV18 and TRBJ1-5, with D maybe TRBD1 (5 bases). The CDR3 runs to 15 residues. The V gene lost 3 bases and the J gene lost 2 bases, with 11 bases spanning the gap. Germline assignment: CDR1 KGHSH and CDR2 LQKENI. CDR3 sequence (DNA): TGTGCCAGCTCACCGGTCAGGGAGGGCAATCAGCCCCAGCATTTT. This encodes CASSPVREGNQPQHF.

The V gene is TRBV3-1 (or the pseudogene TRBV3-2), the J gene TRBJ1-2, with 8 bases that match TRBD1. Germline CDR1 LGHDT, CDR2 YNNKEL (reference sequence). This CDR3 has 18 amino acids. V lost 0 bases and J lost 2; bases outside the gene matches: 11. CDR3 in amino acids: CASSQDPGQGRGNYGYTF. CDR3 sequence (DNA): TGTGCCAGCAGCCAAGATCCCGGACAGGGACGGGGGAACTATGGCTACACCTTC.

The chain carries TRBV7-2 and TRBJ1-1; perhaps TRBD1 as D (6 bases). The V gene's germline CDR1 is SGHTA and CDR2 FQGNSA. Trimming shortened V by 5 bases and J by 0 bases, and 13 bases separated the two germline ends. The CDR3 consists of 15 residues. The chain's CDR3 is CASSPQGQLNTEAFF. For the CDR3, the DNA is TGTGCCAGCAGCCCTCAGGGGCAACTGAACACTGAAGCTTTCTTT.

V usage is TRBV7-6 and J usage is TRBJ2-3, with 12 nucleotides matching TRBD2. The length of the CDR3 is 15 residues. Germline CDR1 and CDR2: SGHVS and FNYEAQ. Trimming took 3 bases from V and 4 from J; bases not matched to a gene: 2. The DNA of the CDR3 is TGTGCCAGCAGCTTCCGACTAGCGGGAGCAGATACGCAGTATTTT. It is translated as CASSFRLAGADTQYF.

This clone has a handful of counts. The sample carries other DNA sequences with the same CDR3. In nucleotides, the CDR3 is TGCAGTGCTTACTTGAACACTGAAGCTTTCTTT. Amino acid sequence: CSAYLNTEAFF. This chain links TRBV20-1 with TRBJ1-1; D gene ambiguous. Germline-derived CDR1 and CDR2 are DFQATT and SNEGSKA (reference sequence). CDR3 length: 11 residues. V shed 5 bases and J shed 0 bases, with 4 bases lying between them.

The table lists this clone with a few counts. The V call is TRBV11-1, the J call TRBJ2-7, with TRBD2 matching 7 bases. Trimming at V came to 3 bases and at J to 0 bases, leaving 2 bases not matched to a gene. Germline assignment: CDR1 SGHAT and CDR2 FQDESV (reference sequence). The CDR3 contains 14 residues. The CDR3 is CASSFREASYEQYF. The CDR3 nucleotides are TGTGCCAGCAGCTTTCGGGAGGCCTCCTACGAGCAGTACTTC.

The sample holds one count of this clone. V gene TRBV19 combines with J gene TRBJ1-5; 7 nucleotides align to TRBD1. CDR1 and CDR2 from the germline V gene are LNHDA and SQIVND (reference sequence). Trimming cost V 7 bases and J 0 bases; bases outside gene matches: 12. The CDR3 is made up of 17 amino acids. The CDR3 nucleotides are TGTGCCAGTATTGGCGGGACAGCCCTTTATAGCAATCAGCCCCAGCATTTT. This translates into CASIGGTALYSNQPQHF.

CDR3: CASTRQGLYEQYF. Written as DNA, the CDR3 is TGTGCCAGCACCCGACAGGGTTTGTACGAGCAGTACTTC. The J gene is TRBJ2-7, the V gene TRBV11-1; 7 nucleotides line up with TRBD1. The CDR3 is 13 amino acids. The V and J ends lost 7 bases and 4 bases, in that order; junction bases with no gene match: 7. Germline loops: CDR1 SGHAT, CDR2 FQDESV (reference sequence).

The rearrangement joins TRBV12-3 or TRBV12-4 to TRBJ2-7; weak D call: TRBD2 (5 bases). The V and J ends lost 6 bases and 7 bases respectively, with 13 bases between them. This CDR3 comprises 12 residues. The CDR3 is CASRGSPGEQYF. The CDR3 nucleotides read TGTGCCAGCAGGGGGAGCCCGGGGGAGCAGTACTTC.

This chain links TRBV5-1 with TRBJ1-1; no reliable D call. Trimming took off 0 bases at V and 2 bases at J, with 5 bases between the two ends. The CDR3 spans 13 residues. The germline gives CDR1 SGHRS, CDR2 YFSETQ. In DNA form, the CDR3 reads TGCGCCAGCAGCTTGGCCTCCAACACTGAAGCTTTCTTT. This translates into CASSLASNTEAFF.

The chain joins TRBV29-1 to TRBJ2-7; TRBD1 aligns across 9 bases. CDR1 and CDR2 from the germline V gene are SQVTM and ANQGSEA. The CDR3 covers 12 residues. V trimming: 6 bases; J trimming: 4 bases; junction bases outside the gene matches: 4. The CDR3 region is CSVRDRVYEQYF. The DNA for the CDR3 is TGCAGCGTACGGGACAGGGTGTACGAGCAGTACTTC.

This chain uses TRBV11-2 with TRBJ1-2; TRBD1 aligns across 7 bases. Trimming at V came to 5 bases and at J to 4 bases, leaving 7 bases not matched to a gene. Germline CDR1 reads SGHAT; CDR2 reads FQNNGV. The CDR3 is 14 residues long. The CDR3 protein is CASSPRQGPYGYTF. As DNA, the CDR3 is TGTGCCAGCAGCCCCCGACAGGGACCCTATGGCTACACCTTC.

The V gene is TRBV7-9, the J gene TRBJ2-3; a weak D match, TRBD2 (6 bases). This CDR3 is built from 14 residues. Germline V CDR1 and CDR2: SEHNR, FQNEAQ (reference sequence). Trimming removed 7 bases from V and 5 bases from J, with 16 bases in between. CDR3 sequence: CASTIGTSLDTQYF. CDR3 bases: TGTGCCAGCACCATAGGAACTAGCTTAGATACGCAGTATTTT.

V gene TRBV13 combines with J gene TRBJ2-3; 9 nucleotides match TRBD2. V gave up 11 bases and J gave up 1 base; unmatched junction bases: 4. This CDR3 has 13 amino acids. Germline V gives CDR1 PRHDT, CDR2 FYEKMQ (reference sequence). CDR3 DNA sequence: TGTGCCGTCCAGCGGGAGGGCACAGATACGCAGTATTTT. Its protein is CAVQREGTDTQYF. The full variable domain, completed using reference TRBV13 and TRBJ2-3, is AAGVIQSPRHLIKEKRETATLKCYPIPRHDTVYWYQQGPGQDPQFLISFYEKMQSDKGSIPDRFSAQQFSDYHSELNMSSLELGDSALYFCAVQREGTDTQYFGPGTRLTVL.

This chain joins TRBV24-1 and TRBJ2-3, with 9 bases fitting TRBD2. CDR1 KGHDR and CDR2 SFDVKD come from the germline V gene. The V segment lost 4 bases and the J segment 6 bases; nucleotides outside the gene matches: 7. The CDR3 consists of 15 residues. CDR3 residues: CATSDLGLAVDTQYF. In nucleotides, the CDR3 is TGTGCCACCAGTGACCTGGGACTAGCAGTTGATACGCAGTATTTT.

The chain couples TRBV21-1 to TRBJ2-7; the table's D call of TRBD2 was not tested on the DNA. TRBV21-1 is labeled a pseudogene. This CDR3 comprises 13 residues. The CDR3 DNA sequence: TGTGCCAGCAGCGAGGATGGGAGGCTCGAGCAGTACTTC. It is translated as CASSEDGRLEQYF.

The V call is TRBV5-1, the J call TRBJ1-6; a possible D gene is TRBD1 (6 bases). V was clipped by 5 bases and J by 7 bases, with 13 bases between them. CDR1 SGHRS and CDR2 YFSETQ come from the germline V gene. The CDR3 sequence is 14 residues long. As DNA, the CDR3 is TGCGCCAGCAGTGGGGGCACCCAAAATTCACCCCTCCACTTT. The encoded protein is CASSGGTQNSPLHF.

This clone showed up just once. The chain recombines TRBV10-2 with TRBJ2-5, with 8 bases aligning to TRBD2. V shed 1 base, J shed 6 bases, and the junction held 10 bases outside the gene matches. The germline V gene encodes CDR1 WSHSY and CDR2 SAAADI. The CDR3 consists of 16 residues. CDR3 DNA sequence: TGCGCCAGCAGTGAGTTGTTCAGCGGGGGTCAGAAGACCCAGTACTTC. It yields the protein CASSELFSGGQKTQYF.